This entry is about one T cell receptor (beta chain). Authors' data handling: Reference gene primer amplification gave estimated nucleated cell counts. Only in-frame clones appear in the TCRdb table, and some are missing; sequencing was by immunoSEQ multiplex PCR. The DNA gave D and trimming, while V, J and clone size come from that table. The sample yields around 230,000 clones, 83% seen once. This entry belongs to a study of blood T cell repertoires in COVID-19. Looking at the study overall: Samples of COVID-19 (acute and convalescent) were obtained from the United States, Italy and Spain. T cells, B-cell-depleted T cells, or PBMCs provided the cDNA or gDNA that served as material.

Germline-derived CDR1 and CDR2 are LGHNA and YNFKEQ. The CDR3 covers 14 residues. The germline V and J ends were trimmed by 4 bases and 7 bases, with 14 bases remaining between them. The sequencing input was peripheral blood. The chain joins TRBV4-2 to TRBJ2-1; TRBD2 might be the D (5 bases). This TCR came from a woman aged 40-49 years with active or convalescent COVID-19. The CDR3 DNA reads TGTGCCAGCAGCCCTCGGGATACTGGTAATGAGCAGTTCTTC. Protein: CASSPRDTGNEQFF.